This T cell receptor (beta chain) was identified during a study of blood T cell repertoires in COVID-19 (dated by TCRdb to about 2020). In terms of the full investigation: The collaborator samples originated in the United States, Italy and Spain and spanned the acute and convalescent phases of COVID-19. Samples came from the ongoing ImmuneRACE study (first 160 participants) plus 1,254 subjects from 6 global collaborators. Nearly every sample came with metadata listing a de-identified subject ID, COVID-19 status, age in years and sex. The material from the prospective study consisted of cDNA or gDNA derived from T cells, B-cell-depleted T cells, or PBMCs. The repertoires were released in a freely available public database meant as a resource for research on the immune response to SARS-CoV-2. Subjects who had been exposed to COVID-19, were actively infected with it, or had recovered from it provided the deeply sampled blood TCRbeta repertoires that made up the dataset. Where available, HLA class I and class II types were obtained from metadata supplied by the sample provider rather than from assay-based typing. What the research found in general, with its limitations: How much clinical and demographic metadata was included differed by source and by participant, and the metadata was provided uncurated.

The CDR3 starts with the cysteine, ends with the phenylalanine, and has 17 residues. Just CDR3 DNA is preserved here, 51 bases in frame from base 1. CDR1 SGHRS and CDR2 YFSETQ were looked up in the germline V gene. From V the trimming removes 0 bases and from J it removes 4 bases, while the gene matches leave 12 bases of the junction unaccounted for. Each collaborating institution followed its own protocols to collect whole blood in K2EDTA tubes. For TCRbeta analysis, collaborators shipped samples as frozen whole blood, isolated PBMCs, or DNA extracted from either of those sample types. TCRbeta CDR3 regions were amplified from genomic DNA using the immunoSEQ Assay, a bias-controlled multiplex PCR. Processing in the source paper ran as follows. The number of nucleated cells in each sample was estimated from the amplification of reference gene primers within the assay. To quantify the absolute abundance of each unique TCRbeta CDR3 rearrangement, sequence reads were collapsed and filtered. Productive Simpson clonality was computed per sample as the square root of Simpson's diversity index over productive rearrangements. TCRdb limited this immuneACCESS table to in-frame rearrangements with V and J called. A share of clones is missing; checked studies link under half to unresolved V genes, and the rest is unexplained. The V and J calls and clone size are taken from that table; D and trimming were inferred from the DNA. For this sample the table gives about 50,000 clones, of which 70% to 90% were detected only once. The ten largest clones take up more than 15% of the sample.

A remark on this clone: The antigen this receptor binds is unknown. No much larger clonotype is one base removed from it; base qualities were not supplied.

This TCR was sampled from a human donor in a cohort sampled during active COVID-19. The donor label of this sample is uncertain. The sample comprised peripheral blood. Rearrangement joined TRBV5-1 to TRBJ1-2, and 7 junctional nucleotides match TRBD1. The DNA sequence is TGCGCCAGCAGCTTGGGGCAGGACAGGTCCGAAAGCTATGGCTACACCTTC. It is translated as CASSLGQDRSESYGYTF.